The 8 T cell receptor beta chains in this list originate from one sample, sequenced in a study of early T cells in non-severe SARS-CoV-2 infection. TCRdb independently ran MiXCR on the 5' RACE reads; one entry per CDR3 protein. The repertoire has 30,000 to 35,000 distinct CDR3 sequences, approximately 4.3% of them found once; the top ten carry 9.5% to 13%. Sequenced: whole blood. All receptors come from an adult who was a healthcare worker with PCR-confirmed SARS-CoV-2 infection or an uninfected control (not recorded which).

The table lists this clonotype with a few counts. J is TRBJ2-3 and V is TRBV27; D might be TRBD1 or TRBD2, each matching 5 bases. V was cut by 9 bases and J by 0 bases, with 10 bases left in between. The CDR3 consists of 13 residues. Germline loops: CDR1 MNHEY, CDR2 SMNVEV (reference sequence). This CDR3 is CARGTPSTDTQYF. CDR3 DNA: TGTGCCAGAGGGACCCCAAGCACAGATACGCAGTATTTT.

This clonotype came up many times. This chain joins TRBV7-3 and TRBJ2-5, with a weak D call TRBD1 (6 bases). Trimming removed 5 bases at V and 4 bases at J, with 14 bases between. Germline assignment: CDR1 SGHTA and CDR2 FQGTGA. The CDR3 has 14 residues. The DNA for the CDR3 is TGTGCCAGCAGCCCAAAAGGCAGGGGAGAGACCCAGTACTTC. It codes for CASSPKGRGETQYF.

This clonotype was recorded many times. The chain carries TRBV6-5 and TRBJ2-2; 8 nucleotides match TRBD2. This CDR3 region has 17 residues. The germline gives CDR1 MNHEY, CDR2 SVGAGI. V was pared by 5 bases and J by 3 bases, with 11 bases of the junction left unmatched. CDR3 sequence: CASSHPRGGAYTGELFF. The CDR3 DNA sequence: TGTGCCAGCAGTCACCCCCGGGGGGGGGCGTACACCGGGGAGCTGTTTTTT.

The chain recombines TRBV12-3 or TRBV12-4 with TRBJ2-3; 12 bases fit TRBD2. Losses at the gene ends were 1 base for V and 3 bases for J; bases not matched to a gene: 5. This CDR3 is built from 17 residues. DNA for the CDR3: TGTGCCAGCAGTTTAGGACTAGCGGGAGCATGGACAGATACGCAGTATTTT. This gives the protein CASSLGLAGAWTDTQYF.

This chain connects TRBV5-1 to TRBJ1-1; D ambiguous. CDR3 length: 12 residues. With 3 bases removed from V and 6 bases from J, the gap between germline ends came to 9 bases. Germline values: CDR1 SGHRS, CDR2 YFSETQ. Written as DNA, the CDR3 is TGCGCCAGCAGCTGGGATGGGTCTGAAGCTTTCTTT. Encoded protein: CASSWDGSEAFF.

This clonotype came up many times. V usage is TRBV4-2 and J usage is TRBJ2-5; TRBD2 matches 8 bases. CDR3 length equals 15 residues. Germline lookup yields CDR1 LGHNA and CDR2 YNFKEQ. V was clipped by 0 bases and J by 1 base; unmatched bases: 1. The CDR3 nucleotides read TGTGCCAGCAGCCAAGATCGGGGGGGCCAAGAGACCCAGTACTTC. Protein: CASSQDRGGQETQYF.

In its sample, this clonotype was seen many times. V usage is TRBV27 and J usage is TRBJ2-2; weak D call: TRBD1 (6 bases). Looked up from germline, CDR1 is MNHEY and CDR2 is SMNVEV (reference sequence). V gave up 6 bases and J gave up 0 bases, with 20 bases separating them. The CDR3 loop spans 18 amino acids. The DNA of the CDR3 is TGTGCCAGCAGCAGGATTGTGGGGGACATCTCGAACACCGGGGAGCTGTTTTTT. This gives the protein CASSRIVGDISNTGELFF.

This clonotype has at least ten counts. This chain links TRBV10-1 with TRBJ2-2, with D unresolved. This CDR3 contains 14 residues. Germline loops: CDR1 WNHNN, CDR2 SYGVQD (reference sequence). Deletions cut 3 bases from V and 0 bases from J, with 5 bases between. CDR3 region: CASSDTPNTGELFF. Here the CDR3 DNA reads TGCGCCAGCAGTGATACCCCGAACACCGGGGAGCTGTTTTTT.